One and the same sample provided the 17 T cell receptor beta chains below, sequenced in a study of beta chain features in type 1 diabetes. Findings of the study overall: All four CD4+ subsets of Type 1 diabetes patients contained TCRB CDR3s that were moderately but significantly shorter.

No antigen has been assigned to these receptors. Every isolated RNA sample was fully reverse transcribed, so sequencing captured expressed TCRB transcripts. Generated by immunoSEQ multiplex PCR, the TCRdb table keeps only in-frame clones and is missing some. This table has a few hundred thousand clones, about 24% appearing once. Sequencing was performed on naive CD4+ T cells from blood. The receptor source for this set is a woman aged 25 to 39 with type 1 diabetes.

Comment on this clone: A read error may account for a junction end that differs from germline. The chain uses TRBV29-1 and TRBJ2-1; 7 nucleotides agree with TRBD2. Germline values: CDR1 SQVTM, CDR2 ANQGSEA. The CDR3 is made up of 15 amino acids. CDR3 protein: CSVAGTSDRYSEQFF. The CDR3 DNA reads as TGCAGCGTTGCTGGTACTAGCGACCGGTACAGTGAGCAGTTCTTC.

The rearrangement links TRBV30 to TRBJ2-2; D remains ambiguous. Trimming stripped 0 bases from V and 7 bases from J, with 3 bases between. Looked up from germline, CDR1 is GTSNPN and CDR2 is SVGIG (reference sequence). This CDR3 has 11 residues. DNA for the CDR3: TGTGCCTGGAGTGTACACGGGGAGCTGTTTTTT. Its translation: CAWSVHGELFF.

This clone was counted only a few times. This chain joins TRBV6-4 and TRBJ2-7; D is possibly TRBD2 (6 bases). Per the germline V gene, CDR1 is MRHNA and CDR2 is SNTAGT. Trimming took off 2 bases at V and 3 bases at J, with 14 bases between the two ends. CDR3 length: 15 amino acids. The CDR3 sequence is CASSDKASDDYEQYF. CDR3 bases: TGTGCCAGCAGTGACAAGGCTAGCGACGACTACGAGCAGTACTTC.

Remarks on this clone: A junction boundary mismatches the germline segment, possibly from a read error. This sequence joins TRBV7-7 and TRBJ2-1; unclear D gene. CDR3 size: 14 residues. Germline values: CDR1 SSHAT, CDR2 FNYEAQ (reference sequence). CDR3 amino acids: CASSFLGEANEQFF. In nucleotides, the CDR3 is TGTGCTAGCAGCTTCTTAGGAGAGGCCAATGAGCAGTTCTTC.

This clone has just a few counts. The chain employs TRBV30 and TRBJ2-7, with TRBD2 matching over 10 bases. Germline assignment: CDR1 GTSNPN and CDR2 SVGIG (reference sequence). V dropped 2 bases and J dropped 5; count of bases not matched to a gene: 6. This CDR3 is 14 amino acids long. The CDR3 bases are TGTGCCTGGAGTTTGGAGCTAGCGGGAGACGAGCAGTACTTC. Translated, it gives CAWSLELAGDEQYF.

The J gene is TRBJ2-2, the V gene TRBV29-1, with 9 bases aligning to TRBD1. With V trimmed by 4 bases and J by 7 bases, 7 bases remained unmatched. Germline CDR1 is SQVTM and CDR2 is ANQGSEA. The CDR3 runs to 14 residues. CDR3 sequence reads: CSVVRTGDYGELFF. CDR3 nucleotides: TGCAGCGTTGTTAGGACAGGGGACTACGGGGAGCTGTTTTTT.

V gene TRBV7-3 combines with J gene TRBJ2-3; D gene unclear. There are 14 residues in the CDR3. Germline CDR1 and CDR2: SGHTA and FQGTGA. Trimming pared 2 bases from V and 2 bases from J, leaving 8 bases between. The CDR3 protein is CASSLGESTDTQYF. CDR3 sequence (DNA): TGTGCCAGCAGCTTAGGAGAATCCACAGATACGCAGTATTTT.

The gene calls are TRBV14 and TRBJ2-7, with a weak D call TRBD2 (6 bases). V was clipped by 4 bases and J by 2 bases, with 12 bases between them. The CDR3 totals 14 residues. CDR1 is SGHDN, CDR2 FVKESK, per germline. The CDR3 reads CASSLAGLTYEQYF. The DNA of the CDR3 is TGTGCCAGCAGCCTGGCGGGGTTGACCTACGAGCAGTACTTC.

The chain couples TRBV19 to TRBJ2-5, with a weak D call TRBD2 (6 bases). Germline V gene lookup returns CDR1 LNHDA and CDR2 SQIVND (reference sequence). V gave up 1 base and J gave up 4 bases, with 10 bases separating them. This CDR3 comprises 14 residues. The DNA for the CDR3 is TGTGCCAGTAGTATAGGGTACGGGGGAGAGACCCAGTACTTC. This codes for CASSIGYGGETQYF.

This clone was detected a few times. The chain uses TRBV5-1 and TRBJ2-1; D perhaps matches TRBD2 (6 bases). This CDR3 is built from 15 residues. Trimming pared 1 base from V and 9 bases from J, leaving 17 bases between. Germline values: CDR1 SGHRS, CDR2 YFSETQ. This chain's CDR3 is CASSLQSTRDSEQFF. CDR3 DNA sequence: TGCGCCAGCAGCTTGCAGTCGACTAGGGATAGTGAGCAGTTCTTC.

This clone has more than one count but fewer than ten. This chain links TRBV11-2 with TRBJ2-3, with 8 bases identical to TRBD2. The germline V gene has CDR1 SGHAT and CDR2 FQNNGV. The CDR3 runs to 19 residues. Unmatched junction bases numbered 13, after V lost 2 bases and J lost 0 bases. The CDR3 region is CASSLSGSGGSGSTDTQYF. CDR3 sequence (DNA): TGTGCCAGCAGCTTATCCGGATCGGGGGGGAGCGGGAGCACAGATACGCAGTATTTT.

In its sample, this clone was seen a few times. This chain uses TRBV7-8 with TRBJ2-5; a weak D match, TRBD2 (6 bases). The CDR3 runs to 14 residues. V lost 2 bases to trimming and J lost 0 bases, with 7 bases between them. Looked up from germline, CDR1 is SGHVS and CDR2 is FQNEAQ. The CDR3 is CASSLLADQETQYF. For the CDR3, the DNA is TGTGCCAGCAGCTTATTAGCGGACCAAGAGACCCAGTACTTC. Looking up the rest from reference TRBV7-8 and TRBJ2-5 gives the full variable domain: GAGVSQSPRYKVAKRGQDVALRCDPISGHVSLFWYQQALGQGPEFLTYFQNEAQLDKSGLPSDRFFAERPEGSVSTLKIQRTQQEDSAVYLCASSLLADQETQYFGPGTRLLVL.

This clone was detected a few times. The chain carries TRBV9 and TRBJ2-7, with D perhaps matching TRBD2 (6 bases). With 0 bases removed from V and 6 bases from J, the gap between germline ends came to 10 bases. The CDR3 sequence is 13 residues long. Germline values: CDR1 SGDLS, CDR2 YYNGEE. CDR3 region: CASSVGLVGEQYF. CDR3 coding DNA: TGTGCCAGCAGCGTAGGACTAGTGGGCGAGCAGTACTTC.

The chain combines TRBV18 with TRBJ2-5; D is possibly TRBD1 (6 bases). CDR1 and CDR2 (germline): KGHSH, LQKENI. The CDR3 contains 15 residues. V lost 8 bases and J 1 base, leaving 17 bases between the germline ends. The DNA for the CDR3 is TGTGCCAGCGGGCGGCCCGACAGGCCCCAAGAGACCCAGTACTTC. Translation: CASGRPDRPQETQYF.

This clone showed up just a few times. The J gene is TRBJ2-3, the V gene TRBV7-9; 7 bases match TRBD1. Germline trimming cut 5 bases from V and 2 bases from J; bases unmatched to any gene: 7. Germline CDR1 is SEHNR and CDR2 is FQNEAQ (reference sequence). CDR3 length: 15 amino acids. DNA of the CDR3: TGTGCCAGCAGCCCAGGACAGGAACACACAGATACGCAGTATTTT. Protein sequence: CASSPGQEHTDTQYF.

This clone was detected only a few times. The chain employs TRBV30 and TRBJ1-2; tentatively, D is TRBD1 (6 bases). The CDR3 contains 12 residues. V was cut by 5 bases and J by 4 bases, with 11 bases left in between. From germline, CDR1 is GTSNPN and CDR2 SVGIG (reference sequence). The CDR3 region is CAWGQTLYGYTF. The CDR3 nucleotides read TGTGCCTGGGGACAGACTCTCTATGGCTACACCTTC.

The sample holds a few counts of this clone. The V and J genes are TRBV4-1 and TRBJ1-1; no definite D call. CDR3 size: 17 residues. V was shortened by 0 bases and J by 3 bases, with 17 bases between the two germline ends. Germline values: CDR1 MGHRA, CDR2 YSYEKL. CDR3 sequence (DNA): TGCGCCAGCAGCCAAGACACATCCCCGGGTGAGGACACTGAAGCTTTCTTT. Translating it yields CASSQDTSPGEDTEAFF.